This is a list of T cell receptor beta chains from one sample in a study of cytomegalovirus exposure and HLA in healthy donors. Assay: immunoSEQ multiplex PCR; the TCRdb copy retains only in-frame clones and omits some. The listing records just over 200,000 clones. Sequencing input: PBMCs. The receptors come from a girl aged 2-15 years in good health and CMV-seropositive. Each CDR3 is given with its conserved first and last residue. D genes are given only for firm matches.

>TRBV29-1|TRBJ1-2|.|12
TGCAGCGTTGTGGGGGCGGCGGAGGGCTACACCTTC
CSVVGAAEGYTF
>TRBV18|TRBJ1-1|.|14
TGTGCCAGCTCACCGCGGACAGAGAACACTGAAGCTTTCTTT
CASSPRTENTEAFF
>TRBV6-5|TRBJ2-5|.|12
TGTGCCAGCAGAGGTAGCATAGAGACCCAGTACTTC
CASRGSIETQYF
>TRBV19|TRBJ2-7|TRBD2|15
TGTGCCAGTAGTATGGAGCTAGCGGGACGCTACGAGCAGTACTTC
CASSMELAGRYEQYF
>TRBV18|TRBJ2-5|.|12
TGTGCCAGCTCACCATCACAAGAGACCCAGTACTTC
CASSPSQETQYF
>TRBV5-5|TRBJ2-7|.|13
TGTGCCAGCAGCTTGGACCCCAGGAACGAGCAGTACTTC
CASSLDPRNEQYF
>TRBV25-1|TRBJ1-6|TRBD1|16
TGTGCCAGCAGTGAACTCCCACGGGACAGGGGCTCACCCCTCCACTTT
CASSELPRDRGSPLHF
>TRBV28|TRBJ2-6|.|15
TGTGCCAGCAGGGCCCAGGGTTCCGGGGCCAACGTCCTGACTTTC
CASRAQGSGANVLTF
>TRBV5-1|TRBJ1-5|.|14
TGCGCCAGCAGCCCAACAGGAGACAATCAGCCCCAGCATTTT
CASSPTGDNQPQHF
>TRBV5-1|TRBJ2-1|.|13
TGCGCCAGCTGGGGGGTCTCCTACAATGAGCAGTTCTTC
CASWGVSYNEQFF
>TRBV6-5|TRBJ1-2|.|14
TGTGCCACCCGATCTGGGGGGTCCCCTTATGGCTACACCTTC
CATRSGGSPYGYTF
>TRBV5-1|TRBJ2-2|TRBD2|15
TGCGCCAGCAGCTTGGGAGGAGCGGGGACCGGGGAGCTGTTTTTT
CASSLGGAGTGELFF
>TRBV13|TRBJ2-7|TRBD1|16
TGTGCCAGCAGCTTAGGACAGGGGGCAACAACCTACGAGCAGTACTTC
CASSLGQGATTYEQYF
>TRBV5-1|TRBJ2-1|TRBD2|14
TGCGCCAGCAGCGTAGGACTAGCTCCCAATGAGCAGTTCTTC
CASSVGLAPNEQFF
>TRBV19|TRBJ1-5|.|15
TGTGCCAGCTCCAAGGACAGACTTAGCAATCAGCCCCAGCATTTT
CASSKDRLSNQPQHF
>TRBV7-2|TRBJ2-7|TRBD2|18
TGTGCCAGCAGCCCCGGATTCGTTCTGCGGGAGGGCCGCTACGAGCAGTACTTC
CASSPGFVLREGRYEQYF
>TRBV5-4|TRBJ2-1|TRBD2|13
TGTGCCAGCGCGGGAGTTTCCTACAATGAGCAGTTCTTC
CASAGVSYNEQFF
>TRBV28|TRBJ2-7|TRBD1|14
TGTGCCAGCAGTTTGCCGACAGGGACCTACGAGCAGTACTTC
CASSLPTGTYEQYF
>TRBV12-5|TRBJ2-1|TRBD2|14
TGTGCTAGTGCCCCGACTAGCGGTTACAATGAGCAGTTCTTC
CASAPTSGYNEQFF
>TRBV6-1|TRBJ2-3|TRBD1|14
TGTGCCAGCAGCGAGACAGGGAGCACAGATACGCAGTATTTT
CASSETGSTDTQYF
>TRBV27|TRBJ2-7|.|13
TGTGCCAGCCGAAGGGGTATCAATTACGAGCAGTACTTC
CASRRGINYEQYF
>TRBV28|TRBJ2-3|.|15
TGTGCCAGCAGTCTAGGACCGGGAGGCACAGATACGCAGTATTTT
CASSLGPGGTDTQYF
>TRBV28|TRBJ1-4|.|14
TGTGCCAGCAGTTCTGGACAGACCATGAAAAGTCTGTTTTTT
CASSSGQTMKSLFF
>TRBV7-2|TRBJ2-3|.|14
TGTGCCAGCAGCCCAAGGACTGATCATAATACGCAGTATTTT
CASSPRTDHNTQYF
>TRBV11-2|TRBJ2-1|TRBD2|15
TGTGCCAGCAGCCAAGGGACTATAGCTCGAGATGAGCAGTTCTTC
CASSQGTIARDEQFF
>TRBV5-1|TRBJ2-7|.|14
TGCGCCAGCAGCTTGAACAGGGCCCCCTACGAGCAGTACTTC
CASSLNRAPYEQYF
>TRBV9|TRBJ2-1|TRBD2|15
TGTGCCAGCAGAGCGGGACTAGCGGATTACAATGAGCAGTTCTTC
CASRAGLADYNEQFF
>TRBV27|TRBJ2-7|TRBD2|14
TGTGCCAGCAGTCCGGTAGCGGGAGGGCGCGAGCAGTACTTC
CASSPVAGGREQYF
>TRBV7-6|TRBJ2-5|.|15
TGTGCCAGCAGCACGCAGTCCGGGTTCGAGGAGACCCAGTACTTC
CASSTQSGFEETQYF
>TRBV19|TRBJ2-1|.|14
TGTGCCAGTAGTACTTTCGACAGATACAATGAGCAGTTCTTC
CASSTFDRYNEQFF
>TRBV28|TRBJ2-7|TRBD2|15
TGTGCCAGCAGTCTCCTGGGACTTTTGGGGGGGGAGCAGTACTTC
CASSLLGLLGGEQYF
>TRBV11-3|TRBJ2-3|TRBD1|15
TGTGCCAGCAGCTCCCAGACAGGGGGCACAGATACGCAGTATTTT
CASSSQTGGTDTQYF
>TRBV6-1|TRBJ2-1|.|12
TGTGCCGCCGGGACTGATTACAATGAGCAGTTCTTC
CAAGTDYNEQFF
>TRBV7-9|TRBJ2-7|.|14
TGTGCCAGCAGCCTGTCCGGGACTTCATACGAGCAGTACTTC
CASSLSGTSYEQYF
>TRBV28|TRBJ2-7|TRBD1|15
TGTGCCAGCAGTCTGGAGACAGGGGCCCACTACGAGCAGTACTTC
CASSLETGAHYEQYF
>TRBV4-1|TRBJ2-7|TRBD2|15
TGCGCCAGCAGCCAAGAAAGGCGGGGGGCCTACGAGCAGTACTTC
CASSQERRGAYEQYF
>TRBV7-2|TRBJ2-1|TRBD1|16
TGTGCCAGCACCACTGCCGGACAGGGCCCCTACAATGAGCAGTTCTTC
CASTTAGQGPYNEQFF
>TRBV30|TRBJ2-3|.|14
TGTGCCTGGGCCAGAGGCGGGGGCACAGATACGCAGTATTTT
CAWARGGGTDTQYF
>TRBV6-6|TRBJ2-7|.|15
TGTGCCAGCAGTTACTTGGGGCAGGGGTCCTACGAGCAGTACTTC
CASSYLGQGSYEQYF
>TRBV10-3|TRBJ2-7|TRBD2|15
TGTGCCATCAGATCAGGGACTAGCAACCCATACGAGCAGTACTTC
CAIRSGTSNPYEQYF